This is a list of T cell receptor beta chains from one sample in a study of cytomegalovirus exposure and HLA in healthy donors. The data were produced by immunoSEQ multiplex PCR, yet TCRdb's version contains in-frame clones alone and is incomplete. The top ten clones hold roughly 4.2% of a sample with under 200,000 clones, less than 85% of them seen once. The specimen sequenced was PBMCs. The origin of the receptors is a man in his forties or fifties in good health and CMV-seronegative. The CDR3 runs from the conserved cysteine through the conserved F or W. Fields, in order: J gene, D gene, clone size, V gene, CDR3 DNA, CDR3 protein. The D gene is left open where the match is weak. Clone sizes are given selectively: once, few, many, or a class where the clone is expanded.

j_gene: TRBJ2-7
d_gene: .
abundance: .
v_gene: TRBV9
CDR3nt: TGTGCCAGCAGCCCAGTTAACAGGGCCTCCACGCCCCACGAGCAGTACTTC
CDR3aa: CASSPVNRASTPHEQYF

j_gene: TRBJ1-5
d_gene: .
abundance: .
v_gene: TRBV19
CDR3nt: TGTGCCAGTAGTATAGCCCGTTCGGATCAGCCCCAGCATTTT
CDR3aa: CASSIARSDQPQHF

j_gene: TRBJ2-3
d_gene: TRBD2
abundance: .
v_gene: TRBV28
CDR3nt: TGTGCCAGCAGTCCTCCCCGCCGGACTAGCGGGGGTACGCAGTATTTT
CDR3aa: CASSPPRRTSGGTQYF

j_gene: TRBJ2-7
d_gene: TRBD1
abundance: .
v_gene: TRBV27
CDR3nt: TGTGCCAGCAGTTTTGGGTCAGGGGGTAGTGGCGAGCAGTACTTC
CDR3aa: CASSFGSGGSGEQYF

j_gene: TRBJ2-2
d_gene: .
abundance: .
v_gene: TRBV2
CDR3nt: TGTGCCAGCAGTCTACGGGACTTTAACACCGGGGAGCTGTTTTTT
CDR3aa: CASSLRDFNTGELFF

j_gene: TRBJ2-2
d_gene: TRBD2
abundance: .
v_gene: TRBV6-5
CDR3nt: TGTGCCAGCGATGTGAGCGGGGGGGGCACCGGGGAGCTGTTTTTT
CDR3aa: CASDVSGGGTGELFF

j_gene: TRBJ2-3
d_gene: .
abundance: few
v_gene: TRBV7-8
CDR3nt: TGTGCCAGCAGCCCTGGGGCAATCACAGATACGCAGTATTTT
CDR3aa: CASSPGAITDTQYF

j_gene: TRBJ2-2
d_gene: .
abundance: .
v_gene: TRBV5-1
CDR3nt: TGCGCCAGCAGCTTGGAAGGGGGTACCGGGGAGCTGTTTTTT
CDR3aa: CASSLEGGTGELFF

j_gene: TRBJ1-2
d_gene: .
abundance: few
v_gene: TRBV6-4
CDR3nt: TGTGCCAGCAGTGATCCAGGGGTTTCACATGGCTACACCTTC
CDR3aa: CASSDPGVSHGYTF

j_gene: TRBJ1-5
d_gene: .
abundance: .
v_gene: TRBV4-1
CDR3nt: TGCGCCAGCAGCCAAGAGGGCCAGGGGATCCAGCCCCAGCATTTT
CDR3aa: CASSQEGQGIQPQHF

j_gene: TRBJ1-2
d_gene: .
abundance: .
v_gene: TRBV4-3
CDR3nt: TGCGCCAGCAGCCTCATTGACAGGACCTTTGCAGATGGCTACACCTTC
CDR3aa: CASSLIDRTFADGYTF

j_gene: TRBJ2-5
d_gene: .
abundance: .
v_gene: TRBV5-4
CDR3nt: TGTGCCAGCAGCTCACCGGGAGAGGGGGAGACCCAGTACTTC
CDR3aa: CASSSPGEGETQYF

j_gene: TRBJ2-7
d_gene: TRBD1
abundance: .
v_gene: TRBV28
CDR3nt: TGTGCCAGCAGTTTACCGGGACAGGGGGCAGTCGAGCAGTACTTC
CDR3aa: CASSLPGQGAVEQYF

j_gene: TRBJ1-5
d_gene: .
abundance: .
v_gene: TRBV7-9
CDR3nt: TGTGCCAGCAGCTACACGAATAGCAATCAGCCCCAGCATTTT
CDR3aa: CASSYTNSNQPQHF

j_gene: TRBJ2-3
d_gene: TRBD1
abundance: .
v_gene: TRBV15
CDR3nt: TGTGCCACCAGCAGAGAGCAGGGGGGCACAGATACGCAGTATTTT
CDR3aa: CATSREQGGTDTQYF

j_gene: TRBJ2-7
d_gene: .
abundance: .
v_gene: TRBV28
CDR3nt: TGTGCCAGCAGTCCCCGACACCGATCTAAAGTCTACGAGCAGTACTTC
CDR3aa: CASSPRHRSKVYEQYF

j_gene: TRBJ2-5
d_gene: .
abundance: few
v_gene: TRBV4-2
CDR3nt: TGTGCCAGCAGCCAAGGGCGGGGCACCCAAGAGACCCAGTACTTC
CDR3aa: CASSQGRGTQETQYF

j_gene: TRBJ2-5
d_gene: .
abundance: .
v_gene: TRBV27
CDR3nt: TGTGCCAGCAGTGGCAGGGTCCAAGAGACCCAGTACTTC
CDR3aa: CASSGRVQETQYF

j_gene: TRBJ2-7
d_gene: TRBD1
abundance: .
v_gene: TRBV11-2
CDR3nt: TGTGCCAGCAGCTCTTCCCGGGACAGCTCCTACGAGCAGTACTTC
CDR3aa: CASSSSRDSSYEQYF

j_gene: TRBJ2-7
d_gene: .
abundance: .
v_gene: TRBV30
CDR3nt: TGTGCCTGGAGTGTATCGTTCTACGAGCAGTACTTC
CDR3aa: CAWSVSFYEQYF

j_gene: TRBJ2-3
d_gene: TRBD2
abundance: once
v_gene: TRBV27
CDR3nt: TGTGCCAGCAGTGGGACTAGCGGGATACCAGATACGCAGTATTTT
CDR3aa: CASSGTSGIPDTQYF

j_gene: TRBJ2-3
d_gene: .
abundance: .
v_gene: TRBV6-6
CDR3nt: TGTGCCAGCAGTTACCGGGGTCAGAGAGGAGATACGCAGTATTTT
CDR3aa: CASSYRGQRGDTQYF